The source of this TCR beta chain is a study of T cells in Graves' hyperthyroidism and ophthalmopathy. This clonotype has more than one count but fewer than ten. No antigen is known for it. Findings and caveats of the study: Prediction of ophthalmopathy progression came a median around 6.1 months pre-onset. Within blood appeared most thyroid clonotypes that had expanded above 0.001.

Participants, patients aged 18 to 65, had newly diagnosed hyperthyroidism with a duration under 2 months. Exclusions: uncontrolled infection, other autoimmune disease, pregnancy, lactation. Using RNA transcripts as the source, TCR beta CDR3 regions were amplified. RT-PCR in the first round (using the HTBI primer set) targeted the TCR CDR3. TCRdb called the multiplex PCR reads again in MiXCR, with one record for every CDR3 protein. The profile shows some 760,000 distinct CDR3 sequences, approximately 14% of them singletons. The CDR3 covers 14 residues. Germline V CDR1 and CDR2: GTSNPN, SVGIG (reference sequence). V gave up 3 bases and J gave up 5 bases, with 16 bases separating them.

The rearrangement uses TRBV30 and TRBJ2-5; D possibly corresponds to TRBD2 (5 bases). The clonotype comes from a woman under 30 with Graves' hyperthyroidism. What was sequenced was blood. CDR3 region: CAWRSGLGRETQYF. CDR3 in DNA: TGTGCCTGGAGGTCCGGACTGGGCCGGGAGACCCAGTACTTC.